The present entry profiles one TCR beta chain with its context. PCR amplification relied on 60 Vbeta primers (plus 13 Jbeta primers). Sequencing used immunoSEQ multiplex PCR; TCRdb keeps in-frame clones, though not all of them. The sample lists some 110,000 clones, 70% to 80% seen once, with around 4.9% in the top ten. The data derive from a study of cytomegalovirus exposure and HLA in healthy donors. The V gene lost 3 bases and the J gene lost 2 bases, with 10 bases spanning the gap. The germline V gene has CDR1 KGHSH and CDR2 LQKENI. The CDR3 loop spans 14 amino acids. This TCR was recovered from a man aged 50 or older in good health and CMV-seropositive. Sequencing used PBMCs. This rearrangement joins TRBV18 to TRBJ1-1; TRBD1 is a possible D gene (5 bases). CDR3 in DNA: TGTGCCAGCTCACCGGTTGACAGCAACACTGAAGCTTTCTTT. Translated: CASSPVDSNTEAFF.